These T cell receptor beta chains were read from a single sample in a study of CD8+ T cells in alopecia areata. Data came from immunoSEQ multiplex PCR; TCRdb stores just in-frame clones and leaves some out. This table holds 200,000 to 250,000 clones, around 57% found once. Material: CD4+ T cells sorted from blood, obtained at week 4, from a patient treated with tofacitinib. The receptors shown here come from a human donor with alopecia areata. Both conserved end residues are part of each CDR3. D genes are given only for firm matches. Clone size is stated in some rows and not others, as once, few, many or a class when expanded.

cdr3_nt cdr3_aa d_call v_call clone_size j_call
TGTGCCAGCAGTTCTGACAGGGGGCTGACAGATACGCAGTATTTT CASSSDRGLTDTQYF TRBD1 TRBV5-6 - TRBJ2-3
TGTGCCAGCAGCCCGACAGCTGGGGCCAACGTCCTGACTTTC CASSPTAGANVLTF - TRBV7-6 - TRBJ2-6
TGTGCCAGCTCGACTGAAGCTTTCTTT CASSTEAFF - TRBV18 - TRBJ1-1
TGCAGCGTTGAAGGAGGGGATACGCAGTATTTT CSVEGGDTQYF - TRBV29-1 - TRBJ2-3
TGTGCCAGCAGCGAGGCGGTAGGCGGGGAGCTGTTTTTT CASSEAVGGELFF - TRBV9 few TRBJ2-2
TGTGCCAGCAGCTTAGACGGGGGGCTCACCGGGGAGCTGTTTTTT CASSLDGGLTGELFF - TRBV11-2 many TRBJ2-2
TGTGCCAGCAGCGTAGGCTCGGCCAAAAACATTCAGTACTTC CASSVGSAKNIQYF - TRBV9 - TRBJ2-4
TGCAGCGTTGAAGATGGTGGGGAAGAGACCCAGTACTTC CSVEDGGEETQYF - TRBV29-1 few TRBJ2-5
TGTGCCAGCTCACCACCGCTAGCGGGGGGCCGAGAGACCCAGTACTTC CASSPPLAGGRETQYF TRBD2 TRBV18 - TRBJ2-5
TGTGCTAGTGGTAGGCAGGCCGGGACAGGAGAGCATACGCAGTATTTT CASGRQAGTGEHTQYF TRBD1 TRBV12-5 - TRBJ2-3
TGCAGCGTTAATCTGGCAGGGGAGATTGAAAAACTGTTTTTT CSVNLAGEIEKLFF - TRBV29-1 - TRBJ1-4
TGTGCCAGCAGCACGAACAGGGGCTACGAGCAGTACTTC CASSTNRGYEQYF TRBD1 TRBV7-2 - TRBJ2-7
TGTGCCAGCAGCGAAAAGACACCCTACAATGAGCAGTTCTTC CASSEKTPYNEQFF - TRBV7-2 few TRBJ2-1
TGTGCCACCAGCAGAGACCTTGGGACTGCCTGGGAGCAGTACTTC CATSRDLGTAWEQYF - TRBV15 once TRBJ2-7
TGCGCCAGCAGCCAAGATCTTATGGGGGGGGAGACCCAGTACTTC CASSQDLMGGETQYF TRBD2 TRBV4-3 - TRBJ2-5
TGTGCCTGGAGAAGCAGGCAGAGAAATTCACCCCTCCACTTT CAWRSRQRNSPLHF - TRBV30 - TRBJ1-6
TGCAGCGGTGACAGGGTAGGGAACACTGAAGCTTTCTTT CSGDRVGNTEAFF TRBD1 TRBV29-1 - TRBJ1-1
TGTGCCTGGAGTGCCGGGACCCGAAATTCACCCCTCCACTTT CAWSAGTRNSPLHF - TRBV30 few TRBJ1-6
TGTGCCAGCAGCGTAGAACAGCGAACAGAGACCCAGTACTTC CASSVEQRTETQYF - TRBV9 - TRBJ2-5
TGTGCCTGGACCCGGGGGCCCGATGAGCAGTTCTTC CAWTRGPDEQFF - TRBV30 - TRBJ2-1
TGTGCCAGCAGTGCGGGGGCCAGGGGTGAGCAGTTCTTC CASSAGARGEQFF - TRBV6-6 - TRBJ2-1
TGTGCCAGCAGCCCTAGTAGCGGGGGAGATACGCAGTATTTT CASSPSSGGDTQYF TRBD2 TRBV6-1 - TRBJ2-3
TGCAGCGTTAGGGACAGTTCCATTCAGTACTTC CSVRDSSIQYF TRBD1 TRBV29-1 - TRBJ2-4
TGCAGCGTTGCCGAGCGCTATGGCTACACCTTC CSVAERYGYTF - TRBV29-1 - TRBJ1-2
TGCGCCAGCAGCCAATGGGGTCTACAGGGGAACATTCAGTACTTC CASSQWGLQGNIQYF TRBD1 TRBV4-3 - TRBJ2-4
TGCAGCGGCGAGGTTAGCCAAGAGACCCAGTACTTC CSGEVSQETQYF - TRBV29-1 - TRBJ2-5
TGTGCCAGCAACCCCGAGAACACCGGGGAGCTGTTTTTT CASNPENTGELFF - TRBV2 many TRBJ2-2
TGTGCCAGCAGTATTATGGACACAGAGAACTATGGCTACACCTTC CASSIMDTENYGYTF - TRBV9 - TRBJ1-2
TGTGCCAGCAGCTTGGGGGGGAACCAGGAGACCCAGTACTTC CASSLGGNQETQYF - TRBV5-4 - TRBJ2-5
TGTGCCAGTAGTATGCAGTTAGGTTCACCCCTCCACTTT CASSMQLGSPLHF - TRBV19 few TRBJ1-6
TGTGCCAGCAGTTTTAGTCATGAGGGGGGCTACGAGCAGTACTTC CASSFSHEGGYEQYF - TRBV27 - TRBJ2-7
TGTGCCTGGAGTGGCGGTGGGGGGAGGTCCCTTTTT CAWSGGGGRSLF - TRBV30 - TRBJ1-4
TGTGCCAGCTCACCCACTAGTAGGGGCACAGATACGCAGTATTTT CASSPTSRGTDTQYF - TRBV18 many TRBJ2-3
TGCAGCGTTGCCCGACAGGGGGGTGGCTACACCTTC CSVARQGGGYTF TRBD1 TRBV29-1 - TRBJ1-2
TGCGCCAGCAGTGAGCTTGGTAACATTCAGTACTTC CASSELGNIQYF - TRBV10-2 few TRBJ2-4
TGTGCCTGGAGTATGGCTCCTAGGGAATATGGCTACACCTTC CAWSMAPREYGYTF - TRBV30 - TRBJ1-2
TGTGCCTGGAGTACCCCCAGGCTTAACACTGAAGCTTTCTTT CAWSTPRLNTEAFF - TRBV30 - TRBJ1-1
TGTGCCTGGAGCCGGGACACCAATCAGCCCCAGCATTTT CAWSRDTNQPQHF - TRBV30 - TRBJ1-5
TGTGCCAGCAGTTTACAGGGTGGGGGCTACACCTTC CASSLQGGGYTF - TRBV6-5 - TRBJ1-2
TGTGCCAGCAGCTTAAGTCTTTTAGCGGGGGGGCCGGAGGCGGGAAACAATGAGCAGTTCTTC CASSLSLLAGGPEAGNNEQFF TRBD2 TRBV7-3 few TRBJ2-1
TGCGCCAGCAGCCAAGATTACAGGGCTAGCAATCAGCCCCAGCATTTT CASSQDYRASNQPQHF - TRBV4-3 - TRBJ1-5
TGCAGCGTGGGGACAGGGATAAATTCACCCCTCCACTTT CSVGTGINSPLHF TRBD1 TRBV29-1 - TRBJ1-6
TGTGCCAGCAGTCCAGGCCTAGCTACCTACGAGCAGTACTTC CASSPGLATYEQYF - TRBV7-2 - TRBJ2-7
TGTGCCAGCCGTCTGGGGGAAGCTGAAGCTTTCTTT CASRLGEAEAFF - TRBV28 - TRBJ1-1
TGCAGCGTTTGGTTAGGGACTCAAGGAGGCAATGAGCAGTTCTTC CSVWLGTQGGNEQFF - TRBV29-1 - TRBJ2-1
TGCGCCAGCAGCTTGATGGGGGACGGTCAGCCCCAGCATTTT CASSLMGDGQPQHF - TRBV5-1 - TRBJ1-5
TGTGCCTGGACCAGAGGGAACAATGAGCAGTTCTTC CAWTRGNNEQFF - TRBV30 - TRBJ2-1
TGCGCCAGCAGTCAGACAGACAGGTGTGGCGACACCGGGGAGCTGTTTTTT CASSQTDRCGDTGELFF - TRBV23-1 - TRBJ2-2
TGCGCCAGCAGCTTGGATTTCATGGGACAGGGGATCGACGAGCAGTACTTC CASSLDFMGQGIDEQYF TRBD1 TRBV5-1 - TRBJ2-7
TGTGCCAGCAGCCCCACGACTTCTAATTCACCCCTCCACTTT CASSPTTSNSPLHF - TRBV11-1 - TRBJ1-6
TGCGCCAGCAGCCAAGAATACCGGCTAGCGGGCACCGGGGAGCTGTTTTTT CASSQEYRLAGTGELFF TRBD2 TRBV4-3 - TRBJ2-2
TGTGCCAGCAGCGGACCCGGCGGCGAGCAGTACTTC CASSGPGGEQYF - TRBV9 - TRBJ2-7
TGTGCCAGCAGCTCGTACCATTACAATGAGCAGTTCTTC CASSSYHYNEQFF - TRBV5-6 - TRBJ2-1
TGTGCCAGCAGCACCCGGAGGGCAGCCTTGAACTATGGCTACACCTTC CASSTRRAALNYGYTF - TRBV13 few TRBJ1-2
TGTGCCAGCAGCCGAGGACTAGCGGGGAAAGAGACCCAGTACTTC CASSRGLAGKETQYF TRBD2 TRBV7-2 - TRBJ2-5
TGTGCCAGCAGTCTAACGACAGGGAAGGTAGAAGAGACCCAGTACTTC CASSLTTGKVEETQYF TRBD1 TRBV6-6 - TRBJ2-5
TGTGCCAGCAGCCTGAACACTGAAGCTTTCTTT CASSLNTEAFF - TRBV13 - TRBJ1-1
TGCAGCGTTGACCGCACTGAAGCTTTCTTT CSVDRTEAFF - TRBV29-1 - TRBJ1-1
TGTGCCTGGAGTTTACCCGACAAATTCGGTGGCTACACCTTC CAWSLPDKFGGYTF - TRBV30 - TRBJ1-2